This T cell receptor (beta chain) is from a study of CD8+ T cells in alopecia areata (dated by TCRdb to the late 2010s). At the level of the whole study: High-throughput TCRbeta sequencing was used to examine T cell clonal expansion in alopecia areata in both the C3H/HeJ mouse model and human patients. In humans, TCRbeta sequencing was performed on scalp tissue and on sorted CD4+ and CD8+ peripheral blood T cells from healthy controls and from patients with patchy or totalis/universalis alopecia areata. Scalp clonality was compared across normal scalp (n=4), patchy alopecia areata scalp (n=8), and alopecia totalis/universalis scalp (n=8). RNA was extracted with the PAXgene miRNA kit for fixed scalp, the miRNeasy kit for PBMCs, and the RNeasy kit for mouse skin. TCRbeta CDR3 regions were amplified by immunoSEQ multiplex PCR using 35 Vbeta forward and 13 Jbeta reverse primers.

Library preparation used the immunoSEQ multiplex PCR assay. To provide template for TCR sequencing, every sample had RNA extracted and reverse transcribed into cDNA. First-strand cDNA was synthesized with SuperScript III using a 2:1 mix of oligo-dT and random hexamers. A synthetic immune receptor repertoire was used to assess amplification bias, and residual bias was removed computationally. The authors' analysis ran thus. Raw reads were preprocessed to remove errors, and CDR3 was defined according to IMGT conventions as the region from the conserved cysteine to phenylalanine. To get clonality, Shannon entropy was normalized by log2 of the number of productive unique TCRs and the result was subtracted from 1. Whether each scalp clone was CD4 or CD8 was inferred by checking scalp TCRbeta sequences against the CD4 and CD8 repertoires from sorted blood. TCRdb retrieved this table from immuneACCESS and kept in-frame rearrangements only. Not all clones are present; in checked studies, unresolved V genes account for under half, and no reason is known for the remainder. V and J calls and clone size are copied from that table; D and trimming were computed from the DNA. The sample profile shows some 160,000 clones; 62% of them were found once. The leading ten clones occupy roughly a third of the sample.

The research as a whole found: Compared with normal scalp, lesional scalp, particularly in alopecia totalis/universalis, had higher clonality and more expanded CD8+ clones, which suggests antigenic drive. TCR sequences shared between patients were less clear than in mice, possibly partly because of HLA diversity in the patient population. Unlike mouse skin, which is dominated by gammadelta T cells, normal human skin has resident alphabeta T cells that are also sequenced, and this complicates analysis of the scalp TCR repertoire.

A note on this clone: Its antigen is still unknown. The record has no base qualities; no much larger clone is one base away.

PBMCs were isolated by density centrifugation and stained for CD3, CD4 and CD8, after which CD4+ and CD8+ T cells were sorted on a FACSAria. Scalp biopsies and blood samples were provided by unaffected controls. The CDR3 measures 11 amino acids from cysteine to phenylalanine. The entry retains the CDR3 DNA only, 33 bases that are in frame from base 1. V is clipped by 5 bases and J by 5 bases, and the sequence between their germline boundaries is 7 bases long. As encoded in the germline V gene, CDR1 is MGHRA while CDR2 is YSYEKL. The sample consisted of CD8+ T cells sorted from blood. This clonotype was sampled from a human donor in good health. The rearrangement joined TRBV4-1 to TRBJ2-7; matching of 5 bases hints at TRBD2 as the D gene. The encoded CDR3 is CASSVGDEQYF. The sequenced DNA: TGCGCCAGCAGCGTCGGGGACGAGCAGTACTTC.